This entry lists 10 T cell receptor beta chains sequenced from one sample in a study of blood T cell repertoires in COVID-19. This table comes from immunoSEQ multiplex PCR, and its TCRdb copy is limited to in-frame clones, with some not included. The sample records around 120,000 clones, approximately 84% being singletons. The sequencing sample was made of peripheral blood. All receptors come from a human donor in a cohort sampled during active COVID-19.

The rearrangement links TRBV18 to TRBJ1-4; tentatively, D is TRBD1 (5 bases). Trimming took off 3 bases at V and 4 bases at J, with 15 bases between the two ends. The germline V gene has CDR1 KGHSH and CDR2 LQKENI. There are 16 residues in the CDR3. The chain's CDR3 is CASSPAGQWGNEKLFF. The CDR3, as DNA: TGTGCCAGCTCACCGGCGGGGCAGTGGGGTAATGAAAAACTGTTTTTT.

The gene calls are TRBV10-3 and TRBJ2-1; 12 positions match TRBD1. The V gene end was trimmed by 6 bases and the J gene end by 12 bases; junction bases not matched to a gene: 6. CDR1 is ENHRY and CDR2 is SYGVKD in the germline V gene. The CDR3 has 13 amino acids. DNA for the CDR3: TGTGCCATCAGCGGGACAGGGGGCGCGTGGCAGTTCTTC. Its translation: CAISGTGGAWQFF.

The chain carries TRBV4-1 and TRBJ2-1; 7 bases match TRBD1. CDR3 length equals 13 residues. V gave up 4 bases and J gave up 8 bases; unmatched junction bases: 5. The V gene's germline CDR1 is MGHRA and CDR2 YSYEKL. CDR3 sequence: CASSRTGVDEQFF. The CDR3 DNA sequence: TGCGCCAGCAGCCGAACAGGGGTCGATGAGCAGTTCTTC.

The chain has TRBV4-3 and TRBJ2-2; 9 positions agree with TRBD1. The CDR3 consists of 14 residues. Germline V CDR1 and CDR2: LGHNA, YSLEER. V shed 5 bases and J 7 bases; nucleotides not matched to a gene: 5. The CDR3 bases are TGCGCCAGCAGCAAACAGGGGGCGGGCGGGGAGCTGTTTTTT. Its protein product is CASSKQGAGGELFF.

The table lists this clone with a few counts. The chain is built from TRBV3-1 (or the pseudogene TRBV3-2) and TRBJ1-6; no reliable D call. The V end lost 4 bases, the J end lost 11 bases, and 9 bases lay between the germline ends. Per germline, CDR1 LGHDT and CDR2 YNNKEL (reference sequence). This CDR3 has 12 residues. The CDR3 nucleotides are TGTGCCAGCAGCCTCGGGGTGCCACCCCTCCACTTT. Translating gives CASSLGVPPLHF.

The chain couples TRBV11-2 to TRBJ2-1, with 8 bases that match TRBD2. This CDR3 comprises 15 residues. Per the germline V gene, CDR1 is SGHAT and CDR2 is FQNNGV. V trimming: 1 base; J trimming: 5 bases; junction bases outside the gene matches: 4. The CDR3 nucleotides are TGTGCCAGCAGCTTAGGACGGGGGGGGCACAATGAGCAGTTCTTC. It specifies CASSLGRGGHNEQFF.

The chain employs TRBV4-3 and TRBJ2-3, with D tentatively TRBD1 (5 bases). CDR3 size: 15 residues. Germline V CDR1 and CDR2: LGHNA, YSLEER. Trimming left V 1 base short and J 0 bases short, with 8 bases between. DNA of the CDR3: TGCGCCAGCAGCCAAGTTAGGGGTAGCACAGATACGCAGTATTTT. Its protein is CASSQVRGSTDTQYF.

The chain carries TRBV5-4 and TRBJ2-5; tentatively, D is TRBD1 (6 bases). The germline gives CDR1 SGHNT, CDR2 YYREEE (reference sequence). Trimming took 1 base from V and 2 from J, leaving 6 bases between them. The CDR3 is 13 amino acids. The CDR3 sequence: CASSLRGQETQYF. CDR3 in DNA: TGTGCCAGCAGCTTGAGGGGGCAAGAGACCCAGTACTTC.

J is TRBJ1-2 and V is TRBV4-1, with D possibly matching TRBD1 (6 bases). V gave up 1 base and J gave up 2 bases, with 14 bases separating them. This CDR3 region has 16 residues. Germline CDR1 is MGHRA and CDR2 is YSYEKL. The CDR3 here is CASSQVATGQNYGYTF. The CDR3 nucleotides read TGCGCCAGCAGCCAAGTAGCCACCGGACAGAACTATGGCTACACCTTC.

V and J are TRBV9 and TRBJ2-3, with D maybe TRBD2 (6 bases). V was cut by 7 bases and J by 0 bases, with 15 bases left in between. Germline V gene sequence: CDR1 SGDLS, CDR2 YYNGEE. The CDR3 is 15 amino acids. DNA for the CDR3: TGTGCCAGCGGGCTTGGGAGGATTAGCACAGATACGCAGTATTTT. It encodes CASGLGRISTDTQYF.